The entry that follows covers one T cell receptor beta chain sequence. This entry comes from a study of control samples from healthy donors and cancer patients. The data were produced by immunoSEQ multiplex PCR, yet TCRdb's version contains in-frame clones alone and is incomplete. The data contain about 150,000 clones, about 94% of them seen just once; the ten biggest clones take up around 6.1%. Sequencing was done on a sample of blood. This TCR came from a man between 40 and 49 years old in good health.

CDR3 nucleotide sequence: TGTGCCAGCAGTCAGGGGGGAGGTCAGCCCCAGCATTTT. This encodes CASSQGGGQPQHF. This sequence joins TRBV6-2 or TRBV6-3 and TRBJ1-5; 7 nucleotides line up with TRBD1. Germline trimming cut 5 bases from V and 6 bases from J; bases unmatched to any gene: 4. CDR3 size: 13 residues. In germline, CDR1 is MNHEY, CDR2 SVGEGT.